This T cell receptor (beta chain) came from a study of Ad26.COV2.S vaccination and SARS-CoV-2 variants. In the study overall: Ad26.COV2.S given intramuscularly, once or twice 56 days apart. General study results and limits: People given the vaccine had a wider spike-specific TCR breadth than placebo recipients did.

This clone has only a few counts. The antigen is not known. Germline V gives CDR1 SGHNT, CDR2 YYREEE (reference sequence). Unmatched junction bases numbered 7, after V lost 4 bases and J lost 0 bases. The CDR3 length is 17 residues. Using immunoSEQ multiplex PCR, the repertoire was profiled, and TCRdb retains in-frame clones only, with some absent. The sample contains more than 300,000 clones, 85% of which appear only once. Treatment reported: 19 received Ad26.COV2.S at low or high dose, single or two shots; 5 received placebo; per-sample allocation not given. It was on day 63 after the first vaccine or placebo injection that samples were taken.

This sample comprised peripheral blood, obtained in a trial of Ad26.COV2.S vaccine versus placebo. This rearrangement joins TRBV5-4 to TRBJ1-3; 10 bases align to TRBD1. This sequence was found in a person aged 18 to 65 who received the Ad26.COV2.S COVID-19 vaccine or a placebo. CDR3 sequence (DNA): TGTGCCAGCAGCGCTAGACAGGGGGCGAGCTCTGGAAACACCATATATTTT. This gives the protein CASSARQGASSGNTIYF.